This TCR beta chain is from a study of T cells in localized non-small cell lung cancer. Concerning this clone: Within the sample, other DNA sequences also encode this same CDR3.

Data came from immunoSEQ multiplex PCR; TCRdb stores just in-frame clones and leaves some out. Of more than 40,000 clones listed, 86% are singletons. Per germline, CDR1 MNHNS and CDR2 SASEGT. Trimming removed 2 bases from V and 2 bases from J, with 10 bases in between. The CDR3 has 15 residues. This clonotype was obtained from a man between 40 and 70 years old with stage II lung adenocarcinoma. This sample comprised PBMCs, obtained before any cancer treatment. V is TRBV6-1 and J is TRBJ1-5; D is perhaps TRBD1 (5 bases). CDR3 residues: CASSEKGYGNQPQHF. The CDR3 region has the DNA TGTGCCAGCAGTGAAAAGGGGTATGGCAATCAGCCCCAGCATTTT.